The 21 T cell receptor beta chains presented below share a single source sample, sequenced in a study of T cell responses to AZD1222 COVID-19 vaccine. TCRdb's table, derived via immunoSEQ multiplex PCR, lists solely in-frame clones and lacks some. The sample lists 20,000 or so clones; less than 90% were seen once. The material sequenced was peripheral blood, taken 28 days after the second AZD1222 dose. The receptors derive from an adult who received the AZD1222 COVID-19 vaccine.

The V call is TRBV5-1, the J call TRBJ2-1; 13 bases agree with TRBD2. This CDR3 has 15 residues. After removal of 4 bases from V and 5 bases from J, the junction contained 3 bases not matched to a gene. Germline values: CDR1 SGHRS, CDR2 YFSETQ. CDR3 sequence reads: CASSLGLAGDNEQFF. The CDR3 nucleotides are TGCGCCAGCAGCCTCGGACTAGCGGGGGACAATGAGCAGTTCTTC. Variable domain in full (rest from reference TRBV5-1 and TRBJ2-1): KAGVTQTPRYLIKTRGQQVTLSCSPISGHRSVSWYQQTPGQGLQFLFEYFSETQRNKGNFPGRFSGRQFSNSRSEMNVSTLELGDSALYLCASSLGLAGDNEQFFGPGTRLTVL.

This clone occurred a few times. The chain couples TRBV10-3 to TRBJ2-3; maybe TRBD2 (5 bases). The CDR3 loop spans 15 amino acids. Germline lookup yields CDR1 ENHRY and CDR2 SYGVKD. V was shortened by 3 bases and J by 6 bases, with 16 bases between the two germline ends. CDR3 sequence (DNA): TGTGCCATCAGTGATATAGCGACACAAGGGGATACGCAGTATTTT. This codes for CAISDIATQGDTQYF.

This clone was found once. This chain connects TRBV5-6 to TRBJ2-3; D is unclear. V lost 6 bases to trimming and J lost 7 bases, with 12 bases between them. This CDR3 is 12 amino acids long. Per germline, CDR1 SGHDT and CDR2 YYEEEE. CDR3 sequence (DNA): TGTGCCAGCACCTCCGCTCTGTATACGCAGTATTTT. Residues: CASTSALYTQYF.

The chain is built from TRBV19 and TRBJ2-3; TRBD1 might be the D (6 bases). Germline lookup yields CDR1 LNHDA and CDR2 SQIVND (reference sequence). Trimming pared 11 bases from V and 5 bases from J, leaving 20 bases between. The length of the CDR3 is 14 residues. CDR3 region: CASTAGQGKDTQYF. The CDR3 region has the DNA TGTGCCTCCACCGCGGGCCAGGGGAAAGATACGCAGTATTTT.

The gene calls are TRBV6-6 and TRBJ2-7, with a possible D match to TRBD1 (5 bases). The CDR3 covers 14 residues. Germline V gene sequence: CDR1 MNHNY, CDR2 SVGAGI (reference sequence). V dropped 2 bases and J dropped 4 bases, with 12 bases sitting between them. CDR3 loop: CASSYGRGWYEQYF. CDR3 DNA: TGTGCCAGCAGTTACGGTAGGGGTTGGTACGAGCAGTACTTC.

The genes are TRBV19 and TRBJ2-7; D possibly corresponds to TRBD1 (5 bases). Germline-derived CDR1 and CDR2 are LNHDA and SQIVND (reference sequence). CDR3 length: 13 amino acids. V shed 7 bases and J shed 6 bases, with 16 bases lying between them. CDR3 loop: CASMTERGSEQYF. In DNA form, the CDR3 reads TGTGCCAGTATGACAGAACGAGGATCCGAGCAGTACTTC.

The chain links TRBV18 to TRBJ2-7; D gene unclear. The CDR3 extends over 14 amino acids. V was shortened by 2 bases and J by 7 bases, with 15 bases between the two germline ends. Germline loops: CDR1 KGHSH, CDR2 LQKENI. CDR3 bases: TGTGCCAGCTCACCAAGTGCAGGACGTGGGGAGCAGTACTTC. This codes for CASSPSAGRGEQYF.

The chain carries TRBV18 and TRBJ2-2; 9 bases line up with TRBD1. Germline CDR1 is KGHSH and CDR2 is LQKENI. The CDR3 covers 16 residues. Trimming cost V 1 base and J 4 bases; bases outside gene matches: 4. For the CDR3, the DNA is TGTGCCAGCTCACCACTGGGACAGGGCGGCACCGGGGAGCTGTTTTTT. Its translation: CASSPLGQGGTGELFF.

The J gene is TRBJ2-1, the V gene TRBV5-1; the D gene is possibly TRBD2 (6 bases). CDR1 SGHRS and CDR2 YFSETQ come from the germline V gene. V was clipped by 0 bases and J by 5 bases, with 9 bases between them. The CDR3 has 14 amino acids. CDR3 region: CASSLDPGDNEQFF. CDR3 in DNA: TGCGCCAGCAGCTTGGATCCGGGAGACAATGAGCAGTTCTTC.

The chain has TRBV19 and TRBJ2-1, with 9 bases identical to TRBD1. The CDR3 is 13 amino acids. Germline CDR1 is LNHDA and CDR2 is SQIVND (reference sequence). V shed 9 bases, J shed 6 bases, and the junction held 6 bases outside the gene matches. CDR3: CASGQGYLNEQFF. CDR3 bases: TGTGCCAGCGGACAGGGGTACCTCAATGAGCAGTTCTTC. Supplemented by reference TRBV19 and TRBJ2-1, the full variable domain reads DGGITQSPKYLFRKEGQNVTLSCEQNLNHDAMYWYRQDPGQGLRLIYYSQIVNDFQKGDIAEGYSVSREKKESFPLTVTSAQKNPTAFYLCASGQGYLNEQFFGPGTRLTVL.

The chain employs TRBV20-1 and TRBJ2-3; D is unresolved. The V end lost 3 bases, the J end lost 2 bases, and 12 bases lay between the germline ends. CDR3 length equals 14 residues. Germline V gene data show CDR1 as DFQATT and CDR2 as SNEGSKA (reference sequence). The CDR3 DNA is TGCAGTGCTAGTCCCTCGGATTCCACAGATACGCAGTATTTT. This sequence encodes CSASPSDSTDTQYF.

This chain links TRBV14 with TRBJ1-1, with D hard to call. The CDR3 runs to 13 residues. V shed 4 bases and J shed 4 bases, with 10 bases lying between them. The germline CDR1 and CDR2 sequences are SGHDN and FVKESK. The CDR3 spells CASSLRLGTEAFF. The CDR3 region has the DNA TGTGCCAGCAGCCTCAGGCTGGGCACTGAAGCTTTCTTT.

The chain recombines TRBV7-2 with TRBJ1-1; 8 nucleotides agree with TRBD1. Looked up from germline, CDR1 is SGHTA and CDR2 is FQGNSA. Germline trimming cut 2 bases from V and 3 bases from J; bases unmatched to any gene: 2. The CDR3 is made up of 14 amino acids. This chain's CDR3 is CASSLRQGYTEAFF. CDR3 DNA sequence: TGTGCCAGCAGCTTAAGACAGGGGTACACTGAAGCTTTCTTT.

The V and J genes are TRBV11-3 and TRBJ1-1; TRBD1 aligns across 7 bases. V was pared by 4 bases and J by 5 bases, with 4 bases of the junction left unmatched. This CDR3 is 13 amino acids long. In germline, CDR1 is SGHNT, CDR2 YENEEA. For the CDR3, the DNA is TGTGCCAGCAGCTCACAGGGGAGGACTGAAGCTTTCTTT. The encoded protein is CASSSQGRTEAFF.

V is TRBV7-2 and J is TRBJ2-5; D may match TRBD1 or TRBD2 (5 bases each). V was clipped by 5 bases and J by 5 bases, with 6 bases between them. The germline V gene has CDR1 SGHTA and CDR2 FQGNSA. The CDR3 extends over 11 amino acids. The DNA for the CDR3 is TGTGCCAGCAGCGAGGGGGAGACCCAGTACTTC. Its protein product is CASSEGETQYF. The full variable domain, its missing parts supplied by reference TRBV7-2 and TRBJ2-5, is GAGVSQSPSNKVTEKGKDVELRCDPISGHTALYWYRQSLGQGLEFLIYFQGNSAPDKSGLPSDRFSAERTGGSVSTLTIQRTQQEDSAVYLCASSEGETQYFGPGTRLLVL.

The rearrangement links TRBV2 to TRBJ1-1; 7 bases line up with TRBD1. This CDR3 spans 13 amino acids. Trimming removed 8 bases from V and 1 base from J; junction bases left unmatched: 4. The germline V gene encodes CDR1 SNHLY and CDR2 FYNNEI. The CDR3 loop reads CASATGTNTEAFF. The CDR3 nucleotides read TGTGCCAGCGCGACAGGGACGAACACTGAAGCTTTCTTT.

The chain carries TRBV19 and TRBJ1-1; D is undetermined. Germline V gene data show CDR1 as LNHDA and CDR2 as SQIVND (reference sequence). This CDR3 region has 14 residues. Trimming took 2 bases from V and 2 from J, leaving 9 bases between them. In DNA form, the CDR3 reads TGTGCCAGTAGTATATTGGTAGGAAACACTGAAGCTTTCTTT. Encoded protein: CASSILVGNTEAFF. The full variable domain, in which reference TRBV19 and TRBJ1-1 provide the parts outside the CDR3, is DGGITQSPKYLFRKEGQNVTLSCEQNLNHDAMYWYRQDPGQGLRLIYYSQIVNDFQKGDIAEGYSVSREKKESFPLTVTSAQKNPTAFYLCASSILVGNTEAFFGQGTRLTVV.

V gene TRBV2 combines with J gene TRBJ1-5; D uncertain. With 6 bases removed from V and 6 bases from J, the gap between germline ends came to 12 bases. From germline, CDR1 is SNHLY and CDR2 FYNNEI. The CDR3 spans 13 residues. This CDR3 reads CASRTYLSQPQHF. The CDR3, as DNA: TGTGCCAGCAGGACCTACCTAAGTCAGCCCCAGCATTTT.

The rearrangement links TRBV5-1 to TRBJ2-2; 7 nucleotides match TRBD1. The CDR3 is made up of 12 amino acids. Unmatched junction bases numbered 4, after V lost 2 bases and J lost 12 bases. Germline assignment: CDR1 SGHRS and CDR2 YFSETQ. In DNA, the CDR3 is TGCGCCAGCAGCTTACAGGGGCAGAAGCTGTTTTTT. It encodes CASSLQGQKLFF. Variable domain in full (rest from reference TRBV5-1 and TRBJ2-2): KAGVTQTPRYLIKTRGQQVTLSCSPISGHRSVSWYQQTPGQGLQFLFEYFSETQRNKGNFPGRFSGRQFSNSRSEMNVSTLELGDSALYLCASSLQGQKLFFGEGSRLTVL.

V usage is TRBV23-1 and J usage is TRBJ1-4, with 7 positions matching TRBD1. TRBV23-1 is reported as an ORF; its role is uncertain. The CDR3 length is 14 residues. Unmatched junction bases numbered 7, after V lost 4 bases and J lost 8 bases. The CDR3 DNA follows: TGCGCCAGCAGTCGAGGGACAGCGGGAGAAAAACTGTTTTTT. Translated: CASSRGTAGEKLFF.

V gene TRBV7-2 combines with J gene TRBJ1-1; a weak D match, TRBD1 (6 bases). The CDR3 is 14 amino acids. Trimming removed 5 bases at V and 1 base at J, with 11 bases between. The germline V gene has CDR1 SGHTA and CDR2 FQGNSA. The CDR3 DNA sequence: TGTGCCAGCAGCGTACAGGGTAGGAACACTGAAGCTTTCTTT. Its translation is CASSVQGRNTEAFF. Full variable domain (remainder filled in from reference TRBV7-2 and TRBJ1-1): GAGVSQSPSNKVTEKGKDVELRCDPISGHTALYWYRQSLGQGLEFLIYFQGNSAPDKSGLPSDRFSAERTGGSVSTLTIQRTQQEDSAVYLCASSVQGRNTEAFFGQGTRLTVV.